A selection of T cell receptor beta chains follows, all from one sample in a study of blood T cell repertoires in COVID-19. TCRdb's table, derived via immunoSEQ multiplex PCR, lists solely in-frame clones and lacks some. The table includes approximately 62,000 clones, more than 80% detected once. Specimen: peripheral blood. The source of these receptors is a man older than 75 with acute or convalescent COVID-19. CDR3s include the opening cysteine and the closing phenylalanine or tryptophan. A D gene is named only where the DNA matches it firmly. Expanded clones are given a class, and other clones once, few, many or no size at all.

d_call: TRBD1
v_call: TRBV6-1
j_call: TRBJ2-1
clone_size: .
cdr3_nt: TGTGCCAGCAGTTCACAGGGGGCGCTGGACAATGAGCAGTTCTTC
cdr3_aa: CASSSQGALDNEQFF

d_call: .
v_call: TRBV15
j_call: TRBJ1-2
clone_size: .
cdr3_nt: TGTGCCACCAGCAGAGGGACTGATGCTAACTATGGCTACACCTTC
cdr3_aa: CATSRGTDANYGYTF

d_call: .
v_call: TRBV5-6
j_call: TRBJ1-5
clone_size: few
cdr3_nt: TGTGCCAGCAGCTACCGGGGGATTAATCAGCCCCAGCATTTT
cdr3_aa: CASSYRGINQPQHF

d_call: .
v_call: TRBV27
j_call: TRBJ1-2
clone_size: once
cdr3_nt: TGTGCCAGCAGCCTTTCGGGCAGGAGGGAACTCTATGGCTACACCTTC
cdr3_aa: CASSLSGRRELYGYTF

d_call: .
v_call: TRBV6-6
j_call: TRBJ1-5
clone_size: .
cdr3_nt: TGTGCCAGCAGAGATCAGGGGAGGGGTATACCCCAGCATTTT
cdr3_aa: CASRDQGRGIPQHF

d_call: .
v_call: TRBV19
j_call: TRBJ2-5
clone_size: .
cdr3_nt: TGTGCCAGTAGTATAGTGTTTACAGCCCGTGGGGAGACCCAGTACTTC
cdr3_aa: CASSIVFTARGETQYF

d_call: .
v_call: TRBV30
j_call: TRBJ1-5
clone_size: .
cdr3_nt: TGTGCCTGGAGTGTACCTGGACAGTTCAATCAGCCCCAGCATTTT
cdr3_aa: CAWSVPGQFNQPQHF

d_call: .
v_call: TRBV2
j_call: TRBJ2-3
clone_size: few
cdr3_nt: TGTGCCAGCAGTCCAAACGGACAGAACACAGATACGCAGTATTTT
cdr3_aa: CASSPNGQNTDTQYF

d_call: TRBD1
v_call: TRBV11-2
j_call: TRBJ1-3
clone_size: .
cdr3_nt: TGTGCCAGCAGCTTACAGGGGGCAAATGGAAACACCATATATTTT
cdr3_aa: CASSLQGANGNTIYF

d_call: TRBD2
v_call: TRBV19
j_call: TRBJ2-1
clone_size: .
cdr3_nt: TGTGCCAGTAGTGATCGCGGGGGATTCTCCTACAATGAGCAGTTCTTC
cdr3_aa: CASSDRGGFSYNEQFF

d_call: .
v_call: TRBV6-1
j_call: TRBJ1-1
clone_size: .
cdr3_nt: TGTGCCAGCAGTGAACAGGGCAGCACTGAAGCTTTCTTT
cdr3_aa: CASSEQGSTEAFF

d_call: TRBD2
v_call: TRBV7-3
j_call: TRBJ2-1
clone_size: .
cdr3_nt: TGTGCCAGCAGCTTATCAAGCGGGGGGGCCTATGAGCAGTTCTTC
cdr3_aa: CASSLSSGGAYEQFF

d_call: TRBD1
v_call: TRBV28
j_call: TRBJ2-7
clone_size: .
cdr3_nt: TGTGCCAGCCCCCCCTCGGGGACAGGATCTTACGAGCAGTACTTC
cdr3_aa: CASPPSGTGSYEQYF

d_call: TRBD1
v_call: TRBV19
j_call: TRBJ1-4
clone_size: .
cdr3_nt: TGTGCCAGTACCCCCGGGACAGGGCTTGAAAAACTGTTTTTT
cdr3_aa: CASTPGTGLEKLFF

d_call: .
v_call: TRBV10-3
j_call: TRBJ1-5
clone_size: .
cdr3_nt: TGTGCCACAGGACAAGATCGGGGCAATCAGCCCCAGCATTTT
cdr3_aa: CATGQDRGNQPQHF

d_call: .
v_call: TRBV18
j_call: TRBJ2-3
clone_size: .
cdr3_nt: TGTGCCAGCTCCGCCCAGGGAACGGGTGACACAGATACGCAGTATTTT
cdr3_aa: CASSAQGTGDTDTQYF

d_call: .
v_call: TRBV18
j_call: TRBJ1-1
clone_size: .
cdr3_nt: TGTGCCAGCTCACCGCGCCCAAACACTGAAGCTTTCTTT
cdr3_aa: CASSPRPNTEAFF

d_call: .
v_call: TRBV3-1/TRBV3-2
j_call: TRBJ1-2
clone_size: .
cdr3_nt: TGTGCCAGCAGCCAAGGTAACCTATATGGCTACACCTTC
cdr3_aa: CASSQGNLYGYTF

d_call: .
v_call: TRBV11-3
j_call: TRBJ1-2
clone_size: .
cdr3_nt: TGTGCCAGCAGTCCTCGGGGGGGAAACTATGGCTACACCTTC
cdr3_aa: CASSPRGGNYGYTF

d_call: .
v_call: TRBV5-1
j_call: TRBJ2-5
clone_size: .
cdr3_nt: TGCGCCAGCAGCTTGCGAGACCAAGAGACCCAGTACTTC
cdr3_aa: CASSLRDQETQYF

d_call: TRBD1
v_call: TRBV19
j_call: TRBJ1-1
clone_size: .
cdr3_nt: TGTGCCAGTAGCCGATTACAGGGGTTGTACACTGAAGCTTTCTTT
cdr3_aa: CASSRLQGLYTEAFF

d_call: TRBD2
v_call: TRBV27
j_call: TRBJ2-3
clone_size: .
cdr3_nt: TGTGCCAGCAGTTTATCGGCAATAGCGGGATACACAGATACGCAGTATTTT
cdr3_aa: CASSLSAIAGYTDTQYF

d_call: .
v_call: TRBV19
j_call: TRBJ1-5
clone_size: few
cdr3_nt: TGTGCCAGTAGTATCCGCGTGATGAGTAGCAATCAGCCCCAGCATTTT
cdr3_aa: CASSIRVMSSNQPQHF

d_call: TRBD2
v_call: TRBV19
j_call: TRBJ2-7
clone_size: .
cdr3_nt: TGTGCCAGTAGTGTTTTTTTAAGCGGGGGGAACAACTACGAGCAGTACTTC
cdr3_aa: CASSVFLSGGNNYEQYF

d_call: TRBD1
v_call: TRBV13
j_call: TRBJ2-2
clone_size: .
cdr3_nt: TGTGCCAGCAGCTACAACAGGGGGCGGTGGGACACCGGGGAGCTGTTTTTT
cdr3_aa: CASSYNRGRWDTGELFF

d_call: .
v_call: TRBV5-8
j_call: TRBJ2-3
clone_size: .
cdr3_nt: TGTGCCAGCAGCCGTAGCACAGATACGCAGTATTTT
cdr3_aa: CASSRSTDTQYF

d_call: .
v_call: TRBV6-6
j_call: TRBJ1-1
clone_size: few
cdr3_nt: TGTGCCAGCAATTTGCAGGGGAGGGCTGAAGCTTTCTTT
cdr3_aa: CASNLQGRAEAFF